Sequencing of this T cell receptor (beta chain) was carried out in a study of shared clonotypes between healthy human individuals. The overall study: There were three CD4 naive, three CD4 memory, two CD8 naive and one CD8 memory plates per donor. Study-wide points: In contrast to clonotypes shared by all four donors, non-shared clonotypes had lower generation probabilities.

This clone was seen once. Its antigen is not identified. Genomic DNA from each subset was divided evenly over several immunoSEQ plates. In the original workflow: Because ImmunoSEQ provided only junction sequences with no quality scores, the filtering differed. Only in-frame clones appear in the TCRdb table, and some are missing; sequencing was by immunoSEQ multiplex PCR. That table gives V, J and clone size, and the DNA gave D and trimming. The sample has 780,000 or so clones; just under 75% are singletons. From germline, CDR1 is LNHDA and CDR2 SQIVND (reference sequence). This CDR3 contains 15 residues. Trimming cost V 2 bases and J 2 bases, with 11 bases left between them.

The sequence derives from a woman aged 30 to 39 in good health. What was sequenced was memory CD4+ T cells sorted from blood. As for subset: CD45RA-negative fraction. The chain employs TRBV19 and TRBJ2-3; D remains ambiguous. The CDR3 nucleotides are TGTGCCAGTAGTATATCCGGAGACTTCACAGATACGCAGTATTTT. It is translated as CASSISGDFTDTQYF.